This T cell receptor beta chain was identified in a study of T cell repertoires in cytomegalovirus infection. Study overall: Public TCR beta signatures provided an indication of both CMV infection and a matching HLA type. Points from the study as a whole: Clonotypes of TCR beta that were HLA-C-restricted and CMV-specific dominated the ex vivo response.

TCRdb called the reads again in MiXCR, with one record for every CDR3 protein. Among roughly 150,000 distinct CDR3 sequences listed, around 22% were seen once. For this clonotype: The target antigen is unknown.

This receptor was obtained from a human donor in good health (CMV status not recorded). Some clones in this sample may be carry-over from other donors' samples. The sequencing input was PBMCs.

In DNA form, the CDR3 reads TGCAGTGTGCTGTGGGGGGAAGAGACCCAGTACTTC. The encoded protein is CSVLWGEETQYF. This chain links TRBV20-1 with TRBJ2-5; D is perhaps TRBD2 (6 bases). Per germline, CDR1 DFQATT and CDR2 SNEGSKA (reference sequence). V was clipped by 7 bases and J by 3 bases, with 12 bases between them. CDR3 length: 12 residues.